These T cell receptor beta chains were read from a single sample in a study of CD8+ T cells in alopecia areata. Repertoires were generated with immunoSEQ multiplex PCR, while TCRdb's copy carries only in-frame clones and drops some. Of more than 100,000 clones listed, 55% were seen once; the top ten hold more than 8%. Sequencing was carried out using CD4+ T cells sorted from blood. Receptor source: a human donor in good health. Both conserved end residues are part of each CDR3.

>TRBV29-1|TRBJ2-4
CSVTIQTGAKNIQYF
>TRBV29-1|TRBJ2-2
CSVRNNTGELFF
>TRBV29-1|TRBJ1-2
CSVVPRAKTYGYTF
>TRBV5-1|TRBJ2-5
CASSLEPGLGTQYF
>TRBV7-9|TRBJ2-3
CASSPSTDTQYF
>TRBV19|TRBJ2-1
CASSPLSDRPYNEQFF
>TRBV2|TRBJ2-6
CASCVAGTSGANVLTF
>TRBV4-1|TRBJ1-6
CASSQERLTTAPLHF
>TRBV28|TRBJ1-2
CASSLSGQGPSYGYTF
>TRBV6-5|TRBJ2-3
CASSTNGQGTQYF
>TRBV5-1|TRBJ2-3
CASLGRVQYF
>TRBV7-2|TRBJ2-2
CASSLGNYLGELFF
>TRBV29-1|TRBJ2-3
CSGGGPTDTQYF
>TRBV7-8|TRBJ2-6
CASSSRTGAGANVLTF
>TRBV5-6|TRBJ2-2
CASSLAQVNTGELFF
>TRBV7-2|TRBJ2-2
CASSLSTGATGELFF
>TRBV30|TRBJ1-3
CAWRQVPSGNTIYF
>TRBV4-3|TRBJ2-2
CASSQVPSGAANTGELFF
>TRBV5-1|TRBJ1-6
CASSIQGDNSPLHF
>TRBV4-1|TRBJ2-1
CASSQSPAGGPRNEQFF
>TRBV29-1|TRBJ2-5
CSISSLEMYQETQYF
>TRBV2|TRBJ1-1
CASPRERNTEAFF
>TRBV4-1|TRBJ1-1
CASSQGRLGVNTEAFF
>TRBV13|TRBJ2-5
CASSSAPRETQYF
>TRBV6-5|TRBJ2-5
CASRTRVYPAETQYF
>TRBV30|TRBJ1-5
CAWNSQGGQPQHF
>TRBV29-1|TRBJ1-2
CSVEGGQGVGFFGYTF
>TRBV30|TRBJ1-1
CAWSLIEGGAFF
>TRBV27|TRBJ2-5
CATKTSGGETQYF
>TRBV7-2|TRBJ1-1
CASSLTRVMNTEAFF
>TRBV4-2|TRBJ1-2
CASSPGERDGYTF
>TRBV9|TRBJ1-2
CASSPQQGVGYTF
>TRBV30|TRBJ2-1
CAWSMDRTRVDEQFF
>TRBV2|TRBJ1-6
CASSTPRGWSNSPLHF
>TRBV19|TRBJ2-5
CASSPASVGETQYF
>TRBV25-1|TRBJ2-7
CASSETLYEQYF
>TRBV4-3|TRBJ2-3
CASSQAGYTDTQYF
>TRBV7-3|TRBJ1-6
CASSVGAYNSPLHF
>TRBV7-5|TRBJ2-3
CARSEEKADTQYF
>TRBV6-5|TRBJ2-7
CASSFQGSYEQYF
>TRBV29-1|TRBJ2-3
CSVDPPSTDTQYF
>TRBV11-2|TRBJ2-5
CASSFPAQTQYF
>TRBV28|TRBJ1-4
CASSLFGQGGEKLFF
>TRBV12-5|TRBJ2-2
CASGGKQGKTGELFF
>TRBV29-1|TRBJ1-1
CSVEDSPFGLAFF
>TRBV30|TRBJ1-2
CAWRSRGAGYGYTF
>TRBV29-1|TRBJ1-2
CSVSPTENYGYTF
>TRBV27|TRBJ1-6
CASSSQGGGPLHF
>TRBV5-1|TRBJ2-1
CASSLGLAGGRNEQFF
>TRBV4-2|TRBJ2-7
CASSHSDMRSSYEQYF